Listed here are 12 T cell receptor beta chains from one sample, sequenced in a study of identical twins. TCRdb reprocessed the 5' RACE reads via MiXCR and lists one record per CDR3 protein. The table shows roughly 260,000 distinct CDR3 sequences, with approximately 7.9% occurring only once. These data were likewise used in another study, on yellow fever vaccine responses in identical twins.

The material sequenced was CD8+ T cells sorted from blood. The receptors stem from a woman younger than 30 in good health.

V usage is TRBV4-1 and J usage is TRBJ2-7; D unresolved. The CDR3 extends over 14 amino acids. The germline CDR1 and CDR2 sequences are MGHRA and YSYEKL. V lost 0 bases and J lost 10, with 16 bases in between. The CDR3 region is CASSQDIAALEQYV. The CDR3 DNA follows: TGCGCCAGCAGCCAAGATATCGCGGCCTTGGAACAGTACGTC.

This clonotype was seen many times. This chain connects TRBV12-3 or TRBV12-4 to TRBJ2-1; D is undetermined. The germline V and J ends were trimmed by 6 bases and 3 bases, with 15 bases remaining between them. The CDR3 is 15 residues long. The CDR3 loop reads CASSLRPPGYNEQFF. The CDR3 DNA sequence: TGTGCCAGCAGCCTGAGGCCCCCGGGCTACAATGAGCAGTTCTTC.

This clonotype was counted between two and nine times. The gene calls are TRBV12-3 or TRBV12-4 and TRBJ1-1, with TRBD1 as a possible D gene (6 bases). V lost 4 bases, J lost 4 bases, and 7 bases lay in between. The CDR3 spans 12 residues. The DNA of the CDR3 is TGTGCCAGCAGTTACAGGGCCACTGAAGCTTTCTTT. Residues: CASSYRATEAFF.

In its sample, this clonotype was seen a few times. The J gene is TRBJ2-1, the V gene TRBV5-1; 12 bases are shared with TRBD2. CDR3 length equals 15 residues. J was trimmed by 7 bases and V by 7 bases; bases with no gene match: 9. The germline CDR1 and CDR2 sequences are SGHRS and YFSETQ. CDR3 coding DNA: TGCGCCAGCGGCCCTAGCGGGGGGGCCAGGAATGAGCAGTTCTTC. Protein product: CASGPSGGARNEQFF.

This rearrangement joins TRBV24-1 to TRBJ2-2, with 12 bases identical to TRBD1. CDR3 size: 18 residues. The V gene end was trimmed by 0 bases and the J gene end by 3 bases; junction bases not matched to a gene: 4. The germline V gene encodes CDR1 KGHDR and CDR2 SFDVKD. CDR3 protein: CATSDLKGQGADTGELFF. In DNA form, the CDR3 reads TGTGCCACCAGTGATTTGAAGGGACAGGGGGCGGACACCGGGGAGCTGTTTTTT.

There are many counts of this clonotype. The genes are TRBV5-1 and TRBJ2-1, with D possibly being TRBD2 (5 bases). The CDR3 spans 19 residues. Germline V gene lookup returns CDR1 SGHRS and CDR2 YFSETQ. Deletions cut 1 base from V and 1 base from J, with 21 bases between. CDR3 in amino acids: CASSLTGLPDSASYNEQFF. The CDR3 DNA follows: TGCGCCAGCAGCTTGACCGGACTCCCAGATTCAGCATCCTACAATGAGCAGTTCTTC.

The gene calls are TRBV12-5 and TRBJ2-7; no reliable D call. Deletions cut 5 bases from V and 5 bases from J, with 19 bases between. This CDR3 is built from 15 residues. Per germline, CDR1 LGHNT and CDR2 FRNRAP. This CDR3 reads CASGPCARFVHEQYV. In nucleotides, the CDR3 is TGTGCTAGTGGTCCGTGCGCCCGATTCGTCCACGAGCAGTACGTC.

This clonotype was detected ten times or more. V usage is TRBV4-1 and J usage is TRBJ2-1; D is unresolved. V lost 0 bases and J 9 bases, leaving 6 bases between the germline ends. Per the germline V gene, CDR1 is MGHRA and CDR2 is YSYEKL. The CDR3 runs to 12 residues. CDR3 protein: CASSQDVLEQFF. The CDR3 nucleotides read TGCGCCAGCAGCCAAGATGTCCTTGAGCAGTTCTTC.

The chain couples TRBV20-1 to TRBJ2-1; D call uncertain. The V end was cut by 0 bases, the J end by 5 bases, with 20 bases between. The germline CDR1 and CDR2 sequences are DFQATT and SNEGSKA (reference sequence). This CDR3 has 17 amino acids. The CDR3 nucleotides read TGCAGTGCTAGAGATTCTAGGTGGCAAGAACCGGACAATGAGCAGTTCTTC. Translated: CSARDSRWQEPDNEQFF.

This clonotype has at least ten counts. The chain couples TRBV7-2 to TRBJ2-2; 12 bases line up with TRBD2. Per the germline V gene, CDR1 is SGHTA and CDR2 is FQGNSA. V was pared by 5 bases and J by 7 bases, with 8 bases of the junction left unmatched. This CDR3 is built from 16 residues. The CDR3, as DNA: TGTGCCAGCAGCCGACTAGCGGGGGCCCTAGACGGGGAGCTGTTTTTT. It translates to CASSRLAGALDGELFF.

This clonotype has more than one count but fewer than ten. The chain recombines TRBV20-1 with TRBJ2-2; D not certain. V lost 6 bases and J lost 6, with 8 bases in between. The germline CDR1 and CDR2 sequences are DFQATT and SNEGSKA (reference sequence). The CDR3 totals 11 residues. The CDR3 loop is CSARQAGELFF. CDR3 bases: TGCAGTGCGAGACAAGCCGGGGAGCTGTTTTTT.

The V and J genes are TRBV7-9 and TRBJ2-5, with TRBD2 as a possible D gene (5 bases). V was shortened by 0 bases and J by 5 bases, with 10 bases between the two germline ends. The germline V gene encodes CDR1 SEHNR and CDR2 FQNEAQ (reference sequence). The CDR3 sequence is 14 residues long. CDR3 residues: CASSLALDKETQYF. DNA for the CDR3: TGTGCCAGCAGCTTAGCACTAGATAAGGAGACCCAGTACTTC.